The source of this T cell receptor (beta chain) is a study of graft-versus-host responses after intestinal transplantation. The study's findings and limits: Investigators detected GvH clones in recipient marrow, with some emerging earlier in ileum or blood.

TCRdb's table, derived via immunoSEQ multiplex PCR, lists solely in-frame clones and lacks some. This table has around 10,000 clones, about 91% appearing once. The CDR3 extends over 14 amino acids. The ends were cut back, 6 bases at V and 1 base at J, with 12 bases in the middle. CDR1 and CDR2 from the germline V gene are MNHNS and SASEGT. Worth noting for this clone: No antigen is known for it.

The chain couples TRBV6-1 to TRBJ2-5, with unresolved D. The sample consisted of PBMCs, taken around nine weeks after transplant. The clonotype comes from a human patient who received an intestinal transplant, so some T cells may come from the graft donor. CDR3 sequence: CASSRTGLQETQYF. For the CDR3, the DNA is TGTGCCAGCAGCCGGACCGGGCTCCAAGAGACCCAGTACTTC.